This T cell receptor beta chain was obtained from a study of T cells in Graves' hyperthyroidism and ophthalmopathy. Overall study findings and caveats: A model of 13 V-J pairs discriminated ophthalmopathy from stable hyperthyroidism. Among clonotypes expanded in thyroid above 0.001, most were also found in blood.

In regard to this clonotype: The target antigen is unknown. At one end the junction does not follow the germline gene, possibly because of a read error.

If no ophthalmopathy progression occurred within 18 months, Graves' hyperthyroidism was stable. Clinical symptoms, serum thyroxine and TRAb, thyroid ultrasound and orbital computed tomography were used for the diagnoses. Researchers amplified the TCR beta CDR3 regions from RNA transcripts. The HTBI primer set drove a first-round RT-PCR of the TCR CDR3. TCRdb analysed the multiplex PCR reads with MiXCR anew, one entry per CDR3 protein. The sample holds 380,000 or so distinct CDR3 sequences, approximately 20% seen once. This CDR3 region has 13 residues. The genes are TRBV12-3 or TRBV12-4 and TRBJ1-5, with D possibly matching TRBD1 (5 bases). The receptor was derived from a woman between 18 and 29 years old with Graves' hyperthyroidism. The source material was blood. CDR3 residues: CASVRAGHQPKNF. CDR3 nucleotide sequence: TGTGCCAGTGTCAGGGCAGGCCATCAGCCCAAGAATTTT.